The entry below describes one T cell receptor beta chain. The target antigen is unknown. CDR1 SGHVS and CDR2 FQNEAQ come from the germline V gene. The CDR3 runs 15 residues. With 4 bases removed from V and 7 bases from J, the gap between germline ends came to 17 bases. The data are from a study of T cell repertoires in cytomegalovirus infection. Background on the study: Well-studied HLA-B-restricted CMV epitopes were used in the study alongside recently identified HLA-C-restricted ones.

Study results and limitations: The study found HLA-C-restricted CMV-specific TCR beta clonotypes dominating the ex vivo response.

TCRdb analysed the reads with MiXCR anew, one entry per CDR3 protein. The table records about 740,000 distinct CDR3 sequences, around a third of them present only once. This clonotype was obtained from a human donor in good health (CMV status not recorded). Some clones in this sample may be carry-over from other donors' samples. The starting material was cultured PBMCs, obtained from culture after CMV antigen stimulation. This chain connects TRBV7-8 to TRBJ2-1; D remains unclear. The CDR3 nucleotides read TGTGCCAGCAGCTCAACAACCTACACATCGAATGAGCAGTTCTTC. It is translated as CASSSTTYTSNEQFF.